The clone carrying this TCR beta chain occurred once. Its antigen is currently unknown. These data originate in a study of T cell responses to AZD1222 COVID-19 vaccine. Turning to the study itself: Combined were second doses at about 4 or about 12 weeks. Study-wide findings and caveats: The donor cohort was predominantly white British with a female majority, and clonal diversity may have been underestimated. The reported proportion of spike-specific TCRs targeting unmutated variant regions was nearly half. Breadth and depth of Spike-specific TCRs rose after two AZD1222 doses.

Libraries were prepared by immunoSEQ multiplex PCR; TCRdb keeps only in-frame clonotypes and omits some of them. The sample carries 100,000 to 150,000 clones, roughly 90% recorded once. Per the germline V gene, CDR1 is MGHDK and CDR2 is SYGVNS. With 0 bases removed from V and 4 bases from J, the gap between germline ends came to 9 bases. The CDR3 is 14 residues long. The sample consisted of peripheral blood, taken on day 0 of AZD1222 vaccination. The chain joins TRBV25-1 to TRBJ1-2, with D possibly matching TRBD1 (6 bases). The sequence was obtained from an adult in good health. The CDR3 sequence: CASSEYGQPYGYTF. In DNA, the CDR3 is TGTGCCAGCAGTGAATACGGACAGCCCTATGGCTACACCTTC.